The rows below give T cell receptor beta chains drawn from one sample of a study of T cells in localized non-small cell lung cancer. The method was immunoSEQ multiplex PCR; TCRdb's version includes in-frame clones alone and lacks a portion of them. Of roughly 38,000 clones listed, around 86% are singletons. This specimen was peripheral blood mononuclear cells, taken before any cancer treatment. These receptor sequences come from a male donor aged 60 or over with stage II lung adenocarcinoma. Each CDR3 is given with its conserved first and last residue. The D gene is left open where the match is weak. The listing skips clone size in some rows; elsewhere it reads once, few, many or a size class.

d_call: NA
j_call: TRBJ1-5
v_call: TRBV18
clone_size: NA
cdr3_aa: CASSPMPGESQPQHF
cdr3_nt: TGTGCCAGCTCACCCATGCCAGGGGAGTCTCAGCCCCAGCATTTT

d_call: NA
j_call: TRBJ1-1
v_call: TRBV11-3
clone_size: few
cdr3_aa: CASSLDRINTEAFF
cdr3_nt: TGTGCCAGCAGCTTAGACAGGATCAACACTGAAGCTTTCTTT

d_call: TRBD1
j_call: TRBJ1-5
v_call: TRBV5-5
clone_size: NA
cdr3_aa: CASSPTGAANQPQHF
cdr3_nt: TGTGCCAGCAGCCCAACAGGGGCGGCCAATCAGCCCCAGCATTTT

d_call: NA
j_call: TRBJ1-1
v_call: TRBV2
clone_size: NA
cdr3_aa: CASSPDIVNTEAFF
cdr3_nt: TGTGCCAGCAGTCCAGATATAGTGAACACTGAAGCTTTCTTT

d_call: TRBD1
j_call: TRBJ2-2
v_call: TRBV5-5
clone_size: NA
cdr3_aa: CASSPGQWPGELFF
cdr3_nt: TGTGCCAGCAGCCCGGGACAGTGGCCCGGGGAGCTGTTTTTT

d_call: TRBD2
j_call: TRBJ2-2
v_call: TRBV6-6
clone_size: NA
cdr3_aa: CASSSLRGAGELFF
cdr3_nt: TGTGCCAGCAGTTCCCTCCGGGGGGCCGGGGAGCTGTTTTTT

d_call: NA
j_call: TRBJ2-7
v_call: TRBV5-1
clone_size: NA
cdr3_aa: CASSLVGNSYEQYF
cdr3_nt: TGCGCCAGCAGCTTGGTGGGGAATAGCTACGAGCAGTACTTC

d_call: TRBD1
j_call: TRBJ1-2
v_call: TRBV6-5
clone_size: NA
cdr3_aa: CASSRQGNYGYTF
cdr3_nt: TGTGCCAGCAGCCGACAGGGAAACTATGGCTACACCTTC

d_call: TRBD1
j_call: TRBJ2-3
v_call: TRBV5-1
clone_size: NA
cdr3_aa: CASSPQGVEDTQYF
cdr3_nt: TGCGCCAGCAGCCCCCAGGGGGTAGAAGATACGCAGTATTTT

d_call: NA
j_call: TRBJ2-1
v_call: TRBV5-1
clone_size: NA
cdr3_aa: CASSTGTYNEQFF
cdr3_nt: TGCGCCAGCAGCACCGGGACTTACAATGAGCAGTTCTTC

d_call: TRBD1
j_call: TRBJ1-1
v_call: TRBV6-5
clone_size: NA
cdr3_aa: CASSINRGQSTEAFF
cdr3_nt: TGTGCCAGCAGTATTAACAGGGGGCAGAGCACTGAAGCTTTCTTT

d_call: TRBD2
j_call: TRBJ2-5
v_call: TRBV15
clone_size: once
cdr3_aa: CATSRDGREGETQYF
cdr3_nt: TGTGCCACCAGCAGAGATGGGCGGGAGGGAGAGACCCAGTACTTC

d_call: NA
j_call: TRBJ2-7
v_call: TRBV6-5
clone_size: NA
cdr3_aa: CASSGGGLFYEQYF
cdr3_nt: TGTGCCAGCAGTGGGGGGGGGCTTTTCTACGAGCAGTACTTC

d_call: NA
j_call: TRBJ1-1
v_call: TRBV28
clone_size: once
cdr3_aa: CASSLLQGETAFF
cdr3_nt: TGTGCCAGCAGTTTATTACAGGGCGAGACGGCTTTCTTT

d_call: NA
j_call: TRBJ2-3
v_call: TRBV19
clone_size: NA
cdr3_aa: CASRQSSGTDTQYF
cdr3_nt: TGTGCCAGTAGACAGAGTTCTGGCACAGATACGCAGTATTTT

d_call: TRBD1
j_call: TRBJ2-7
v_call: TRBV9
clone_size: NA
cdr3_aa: CASSSTGTVSYEQYF
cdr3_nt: TGTGCCAGCAGCTCCACCGGGACAGTATCCTACGAGCAGTACTTC

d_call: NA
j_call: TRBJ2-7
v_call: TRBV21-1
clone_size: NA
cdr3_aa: CASSKVRGTRGEQYF
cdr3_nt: TGTGCCAGCAGCAAAGTAAGAGGGACTCGGGGCGAGCAGTACTTC

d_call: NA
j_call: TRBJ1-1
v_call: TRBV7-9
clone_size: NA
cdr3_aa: CASSSEYTAAFF
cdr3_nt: TGTGCCAGCAGCTCCGAATACACTGCCGCTTTCTTT

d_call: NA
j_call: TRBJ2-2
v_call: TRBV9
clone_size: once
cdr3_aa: CASSVAGGRTGELFF
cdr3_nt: TGTGCCAGCAGCGTAGCTGGGGGGCGGACCGGGGAGCTGTTTTTT

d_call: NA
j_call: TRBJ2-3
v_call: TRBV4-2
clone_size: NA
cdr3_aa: CASSQTRVGTDTQYF
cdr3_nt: TGTGCCAGCAGCCAAACGCGGGTTGGCACAGATACGCAGTATTTT

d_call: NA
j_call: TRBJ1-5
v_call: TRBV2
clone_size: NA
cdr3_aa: CASSERVYSNQPQHF
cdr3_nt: TGTGCCAGCAGTGAACGGGTATATAGCAATCAGCCCCAGCATTTT

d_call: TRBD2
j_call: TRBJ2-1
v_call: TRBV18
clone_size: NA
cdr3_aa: CASSLGTSGRRVYNEQFF
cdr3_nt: TGTGCCAGCTCACTGGGGACTAGCGGGAGGAGGGTCTACAATGAGCAGTTCTTC

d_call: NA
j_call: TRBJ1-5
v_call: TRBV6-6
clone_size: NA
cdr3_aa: CASVQGAGNQPQHF
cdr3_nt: TGTGCCAGTGTACAGGGAGCCGGCAATCAGCCCCAGCATTTT

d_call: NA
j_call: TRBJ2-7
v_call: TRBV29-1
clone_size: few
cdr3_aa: CSARGRGSYEQYF
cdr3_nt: TGCAGCGCCCGGGGCAGGGGTTCCTACGAGCAGTACTTC